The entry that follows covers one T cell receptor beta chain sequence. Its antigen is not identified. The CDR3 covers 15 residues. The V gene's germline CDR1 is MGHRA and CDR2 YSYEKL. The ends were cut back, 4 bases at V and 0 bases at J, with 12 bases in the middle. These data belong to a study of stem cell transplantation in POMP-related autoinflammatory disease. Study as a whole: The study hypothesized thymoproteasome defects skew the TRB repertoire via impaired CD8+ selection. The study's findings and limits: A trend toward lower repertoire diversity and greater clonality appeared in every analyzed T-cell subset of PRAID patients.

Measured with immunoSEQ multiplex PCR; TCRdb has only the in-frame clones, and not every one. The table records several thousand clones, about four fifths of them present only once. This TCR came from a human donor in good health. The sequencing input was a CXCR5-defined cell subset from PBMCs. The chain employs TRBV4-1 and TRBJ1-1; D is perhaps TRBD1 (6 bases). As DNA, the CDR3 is TGCGCCAGCAGCCTACTCGACAGGATGAACACTGAAGCTTTCTTT. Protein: CASSLLDRMNTEAFF.